A selection of T cell receptor beta chains follows, all from one sample in a study of blood T cell repertoires in COVID-19. Using immunoSEQ multiplex PCR, the repertoire was profiled, and TCRdb retains in-frame clones only, with some absent. The sample lists tens of thousands of clones, just under 85% occurring once. The sequenced sample consisted of peripheral blood. The receptors come from a man in his 70s with acute or convalescent COVID-19. Both conserved end residues are trimmed from each CDR3. A D gene is named only where the DNA matches it firmly.

cdr3_length	j_call	d_call	v_call	cdr3_aa
12	TRBJ1-6	-	TRBV2	ASSEVVRNSPLH
15	TRBJ2-2	TRBD1	TRBV5-1	ASSTGRDRGSTGELF
12	TRBJ1-1	-	TRBV25-1	ASLAGGLNTEAF
15	TRBJ1-1	TRBD1	TRBV5-1	ASSLGDRGRSWGEAF
12	TRBJ2-3	TRBD2	TRBV24-1	ATSGAGGVHTQY
13	TRBJ2-7	TRBD2	TRBV5-4	ASSAGGRSSYEQY
13	TRBJ2-2	-	TRBV7-6	ASSLLRGNTGELF
13	TRBJ2-5	TRBD2	TRBV9	ASSVAGGYQETQY
14	TRBJ1-6	TRBD1	TRBV9	ASSVADRVGNSPLH
14	TRBJ2-2	-	TRBV19	ASSIPSGANTGELF
13	TRBJ2-7	TRBD1	TRBV6-2/TRBV6-3	ASSETGAVTYEQY
13	TRBJ2-1	TRBD2	TRBV9	ASSVGGSGGSEQF
13	TRBJ1-1	-	TRBV3-1/TRBV3-2	ASSQNPDRNTEAF
11	TRBJ1-6	TRBD1	TRBV29-1	SARDSANSPLH
9	TRBJ1-2	TRBD1	TRBV19	ASETGEKYT
12	TRBJ2-7	-	TRBV14	ASSQVAGLGEQY
13	TRBJ2-1	TRBD2	TRBV7-3	ASSLAGGVHNEQF
13	TRBJ2-2	-	TRBV2	ASRVGTLNTGELF
15	TRBJ2-6	TRBD2	TRBV7-2	ASRLLAEGTGANVLT
13	TRBJ2-7	TRBD2	TRBV7-9	ASSLYSGSSYEQY
10	TRBJ2-7	-	TRBV7-8	ASSLRVYEQY
13	TRBJ1-1	-	TRBV5-1	ASSQPGHLNTEAF
12	TRBJ2-7	TRBD2	TRBV10-3	AINTSGGAYEQY
15	TRBJ1-2	-	TRBV6-6	ASSRLRDKPLVGGYT
11	TRBJ2-7	-	TRBV5-1	ASGTTVTSEQY
13	TRBJ2-7	TRBD1	TRBV13	ASSLVTGGKNEQY
13	TRBJ1-1	TRBD1	TRBV7-8	ASSQQGAGNTEAF
13	TRBJ1-1	-	TRBV28	ASSSPRGVNTEAF
14	TRBJ1-1	-	TRBV5-6	ASSAAWGRGQPEAF
12	TRBJ1-1	-	TRBV5-1	ASNPGQLNTEAF
9	TRBJ2-7	-	TRBV20-1	SAYSGYEQY
14	TRBJ2-4	TRBD1	TRBV10-3	AISESQGATKNIQY
12	TRBJ1-1	-	TRBV6-5	ASTPAGKNTEAF
9	TRBJ2-5	-	TRBV6-2/TRBV6-3	ASSPLETQY
10	TRBJ1-2	TRBD1	TRBV7-9	ASSLTGAGYT
13	TRBJ2-1	TRBD2	TRBV19	ASTSAGGPYNEQF
15	TRBJ2-6	-	TRBV7-2	ASSLEGWQSGANVLT
13	TRBJ2-1	TRBD2	TRBV24-1	ATSVPTSGRNEQF
11	TRBJ1-5	-	TRBV7-9	AGGQGENQPQH
12	TRBJ2-7	TRBD2	TRBV20-1	SASRLAGPGEQY
10	TRBJ1-1	-	TRBV19	ASGQLNTEAF
14	TRBJ1-3	-	TRBV3-1/TRBV3-2	ASSDGHRPSGNTIY
11	TRBJ2-3	-	TRBV29-1	SVLRGNTDTQY
9	TRBJ2-5	-	TRBV7-2	ASSPLETQY
11	TRBJ2-1	-	TRBV12-3/TRBV12-4	ASSSTGKNEQF